The present T cell receptor beta chain was sequenced within a study of T cells in Graves' hyperthyroidism and ophthalmopathy. The study's findings and limits: Blood also carried most thyroid clonotypes expanded above 0.001.

This clonotype was picked up many times. Its antigen is currently unknown. Amplified TCR beta CDR3 regions came from RNA transcripts. The TCR CDR3 first-round RT-PCR relied on the HTBI primer set. One entry per CDR3 protein results from TCRdb running MiXCR on the multiplex PCR reads. The repertoire has about 610,000 distinct CDR3 sequences, under 15% of them found once; the top ten carry about 4.5%. CDR3 size: 18 residues. V shed 0 bases and J 4 bases; nucleotides not matched to a gene: 10. CDR1 is MNHEY and CDR2 is SVGAGI in the germline V gene. The sequence derives from a woman between 40 and 55 years old with Graves' ophthalmopathy. Input material: blood. The chain combines TRBV6-5 with TRBJ2-5, with 11 bases aligning to TRBD2. The CDR3 is CASSYSIPLLAGGETQYF. The CDR3 bases are TGTGCCAGCAGTTACTCGATCCCCCTCCTAGCGGGAGGAGAGACCCAGTACTTC.